The clone carrying this T cell receptor beta chain turned up a few times. This sample was included in a study of T cell responses to AZD1222 COVID-19 vaccine. The wider study: Pooling covered second doses at about 4 or about 12 weeks.

The method was immunoSEQ multiplex PCR; TCRdb's version includes in-frame clones alone and lacks a portion of them. There are 100,000 to 150,000 clones in the sample; more than 70% occur only once, and 10% lies in the top ten. Trimming removed 2 bases from V and 4 bases from J, with 8 bases in between. Germline CDR1 and CDR2: SEHNR and FQNEAQ (reference sequence). The CDR3 spans 14 residues. The rearrangement links TRBV7-9 to TRBJ2-2; a weak D match, TRBD2 (5 bases). This TCR was recovered from an adult in good health. The source was peripheral blood, collected on day 0 of AZD1222 vaccination. Written as DNA, the CDR3 is TGTGCCAGCAGCTTACGTGAGGGCACCGGGGAGCTGTTTTTT. It codes for CASSLREGTGELFF.